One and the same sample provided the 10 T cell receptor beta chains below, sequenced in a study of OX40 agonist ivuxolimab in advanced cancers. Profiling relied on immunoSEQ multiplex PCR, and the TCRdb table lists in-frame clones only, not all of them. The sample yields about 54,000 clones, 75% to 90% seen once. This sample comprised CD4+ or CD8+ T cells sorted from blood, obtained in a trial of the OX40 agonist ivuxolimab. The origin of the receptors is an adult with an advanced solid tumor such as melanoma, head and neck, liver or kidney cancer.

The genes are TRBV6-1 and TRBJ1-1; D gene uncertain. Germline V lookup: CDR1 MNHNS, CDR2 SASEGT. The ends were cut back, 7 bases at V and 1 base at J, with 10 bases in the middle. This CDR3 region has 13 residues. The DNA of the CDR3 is TGTGCCAGCACCAAAGAAGAGAACACTGAAGCTTTCTTT. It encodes CASTKEENTEAFF.

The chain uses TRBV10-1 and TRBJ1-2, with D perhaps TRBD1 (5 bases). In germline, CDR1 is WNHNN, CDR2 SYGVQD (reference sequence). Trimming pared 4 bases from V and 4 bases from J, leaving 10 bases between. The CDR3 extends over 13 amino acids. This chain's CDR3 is CASSVDRFYGYTF. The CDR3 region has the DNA TGCGCCAGCAGTGTCGACAGATTCTATGGCTACACCTTC.

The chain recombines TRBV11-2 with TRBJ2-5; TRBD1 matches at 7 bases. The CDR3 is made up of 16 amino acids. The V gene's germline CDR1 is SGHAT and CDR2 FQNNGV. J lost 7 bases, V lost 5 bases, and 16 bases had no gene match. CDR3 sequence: CASSPGQVQSGWTQYF. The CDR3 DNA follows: TGTGCCAGCAGCCCAGGACAGGTGCAATCGGGGTGGACCCAGTACTTC.

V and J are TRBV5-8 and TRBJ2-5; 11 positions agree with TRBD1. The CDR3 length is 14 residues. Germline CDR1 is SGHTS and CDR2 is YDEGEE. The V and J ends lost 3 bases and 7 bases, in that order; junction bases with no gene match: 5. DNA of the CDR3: TGTGCCAGCAGCTACGGACAGGGGGCGGGGACCCAGTACTTC. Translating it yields CASSYGQGAGTQYF.

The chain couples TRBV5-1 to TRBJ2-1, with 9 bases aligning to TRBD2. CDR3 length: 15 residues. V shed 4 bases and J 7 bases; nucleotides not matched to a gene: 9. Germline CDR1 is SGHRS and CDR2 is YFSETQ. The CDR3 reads CASSRGRGGLNEQFF. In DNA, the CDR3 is TGCGCCAGCAGCCGAGGGCGGGGGGGCCTTAATGAGCAGTTCTTC.

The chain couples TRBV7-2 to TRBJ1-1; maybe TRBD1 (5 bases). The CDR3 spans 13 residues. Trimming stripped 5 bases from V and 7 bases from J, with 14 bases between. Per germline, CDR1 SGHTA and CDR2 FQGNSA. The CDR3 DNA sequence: TGTGCCAGCAGCACCGGGACGGTCAATGAAGCTTTCTTT. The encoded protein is CASSTGTVNEAFF.

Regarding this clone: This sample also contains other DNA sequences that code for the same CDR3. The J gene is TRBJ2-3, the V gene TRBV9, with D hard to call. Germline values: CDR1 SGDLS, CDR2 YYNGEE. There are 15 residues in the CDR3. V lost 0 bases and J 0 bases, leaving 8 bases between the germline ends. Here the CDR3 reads CASSVGLASTDTQYF. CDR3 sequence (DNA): TGTGCCAGCAGCGTAGGACTGGCTAGCACAGATACGCAGTATTTT.

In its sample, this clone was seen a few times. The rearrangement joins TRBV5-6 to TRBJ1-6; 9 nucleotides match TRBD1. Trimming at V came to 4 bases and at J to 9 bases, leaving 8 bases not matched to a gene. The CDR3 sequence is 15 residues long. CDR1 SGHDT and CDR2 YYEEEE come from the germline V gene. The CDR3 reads CASSPAGTGPSPLHF. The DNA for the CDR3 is TGTGCCAGCAGCCCGGCCGGGACAGGGCCTTCACCCCTCCACTTT. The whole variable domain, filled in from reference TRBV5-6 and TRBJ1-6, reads DAGVTQSPTHLIKTRGQQVTLRCSPKSGHDTVSWYQQALGQGPQFIFQYYEEEERQRGNFPDRFSGHQFPNYSSELNVNALLLGDSALYLCASSPAGTGPSPLHFGNGTRLTVT.

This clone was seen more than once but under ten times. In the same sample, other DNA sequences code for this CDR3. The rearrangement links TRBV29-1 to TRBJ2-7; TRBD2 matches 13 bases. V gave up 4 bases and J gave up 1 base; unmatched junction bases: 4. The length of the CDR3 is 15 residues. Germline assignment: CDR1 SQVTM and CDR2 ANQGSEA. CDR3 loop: CSVGPTSGGSYEQYF. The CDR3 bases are TGCAGCGTTGGCCCGACTAGCGGGGGGTCCTACGAGCAGTACTTC.

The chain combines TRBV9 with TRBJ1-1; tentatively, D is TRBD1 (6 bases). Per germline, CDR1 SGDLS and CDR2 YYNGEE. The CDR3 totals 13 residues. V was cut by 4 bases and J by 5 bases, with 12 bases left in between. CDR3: CASSKQGRTEAFF. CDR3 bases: TGTGCCAGCAGCAAACAGGGTCGGACTGAAGCTTTCTTT.